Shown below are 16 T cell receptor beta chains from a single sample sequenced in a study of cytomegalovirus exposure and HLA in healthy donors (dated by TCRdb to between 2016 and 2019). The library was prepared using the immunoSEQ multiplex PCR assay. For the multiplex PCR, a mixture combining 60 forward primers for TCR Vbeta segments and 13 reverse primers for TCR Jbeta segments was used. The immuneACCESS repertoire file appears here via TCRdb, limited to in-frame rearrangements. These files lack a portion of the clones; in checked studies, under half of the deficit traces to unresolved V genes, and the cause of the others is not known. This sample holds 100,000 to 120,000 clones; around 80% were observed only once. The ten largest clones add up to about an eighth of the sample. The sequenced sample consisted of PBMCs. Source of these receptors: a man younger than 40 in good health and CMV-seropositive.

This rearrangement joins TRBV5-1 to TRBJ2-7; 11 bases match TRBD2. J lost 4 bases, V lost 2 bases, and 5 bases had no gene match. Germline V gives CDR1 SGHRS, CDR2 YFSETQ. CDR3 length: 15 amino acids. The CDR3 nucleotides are TGCGCCAGCAGCTTCTTAGCGGGGGGGCTTTACGAGCAGTACTTC. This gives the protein CASSFLAGGLYEQYF.

CDR3 loop: CASSLRGSNRGRNTIYF. The DNA for the CDR3 is TGTGCCAGCAGCTTACGTGGATCGAACAGGGGAAGAAACACCATATATTTT. This chain links TRBV7-9 with TRBJ1-3; 7 bases map to TRBD1. V dropped 2 bases and J dropped 5; count of bases not matched to a gene: 12. This CDR3 is 17 amino acids long. CDR1 SEHNR and CDR2 FQNEAQ come from the germline V gene (reference sequence).

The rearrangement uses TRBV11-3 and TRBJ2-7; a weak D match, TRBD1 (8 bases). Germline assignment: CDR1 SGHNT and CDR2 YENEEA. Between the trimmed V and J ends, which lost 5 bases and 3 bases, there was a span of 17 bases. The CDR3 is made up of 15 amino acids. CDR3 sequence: CASSPGRGTGYEQYF. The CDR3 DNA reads TGTGCCAGCAGCCCGGGGCGGGGGACAGGCTACGAGCAGTACTTC.

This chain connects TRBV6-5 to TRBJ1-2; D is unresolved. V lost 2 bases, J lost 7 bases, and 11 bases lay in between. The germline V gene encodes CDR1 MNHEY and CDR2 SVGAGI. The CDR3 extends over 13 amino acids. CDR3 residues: CASSYGQLLGYTF. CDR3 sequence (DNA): TGTGCCAGCAGTTACGGGCAGCTGCTTGGCTACACCTTC.

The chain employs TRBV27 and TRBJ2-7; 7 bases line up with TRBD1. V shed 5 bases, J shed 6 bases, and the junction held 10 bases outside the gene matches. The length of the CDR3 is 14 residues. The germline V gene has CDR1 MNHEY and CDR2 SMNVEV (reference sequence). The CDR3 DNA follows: TGTGCCAGCAGTCCCCGGGACAGCCCTGTCGAGCAGTACTTC. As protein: CASSPRDSPVEQYF.

CDR3 loop: CASSTGVGDRGTGELFF. DNA for the CDR3: TGTGCCAGCAGCACCGGGGTTGGGGACAGGGGAACCGGGGAGCTGTTTTTT. This chain joins TRBV7-2 and TRBJ2-2; 10 bases map to TRBD1. The CDR3 length is 17 residues. Trimming removed 5 bases from V and 5 bases from J; junction bases left unmatched: 11. CDR1 and CDR2 from the germline V gene are SGHTA and FQGNSA.

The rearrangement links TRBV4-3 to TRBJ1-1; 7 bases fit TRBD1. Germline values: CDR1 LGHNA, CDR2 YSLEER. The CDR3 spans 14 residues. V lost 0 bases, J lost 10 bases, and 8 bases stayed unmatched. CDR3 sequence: CASSQDGATGRAFF. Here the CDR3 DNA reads TGCGCCAGCAGCCAAGATGGGGCGACAGGGAGAGCTTTCTTT.

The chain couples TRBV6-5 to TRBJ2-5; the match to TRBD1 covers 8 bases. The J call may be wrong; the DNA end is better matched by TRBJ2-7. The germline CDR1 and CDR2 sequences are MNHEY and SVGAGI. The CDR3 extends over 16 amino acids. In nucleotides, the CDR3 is TGTGCCAGCAGTTACACCCCCCCGGACAGGGCCTACGAGCAGTACTTC. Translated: CASSYTPPDRAYEQYF.

CDR3: CASSFSGHSYEQYF. The CDR3 coding sequence is TGTGCCAGCAGCTTCTCGGGTCATTCTTACGAGCAGTACTTC. The chain employs TRBV7-9 and TRBJ2-7, with D unresolved. The germline gives CDR1 SEHNR, CDR2 FQNEAQ (reference sequence). The CDR3 loop spans 14 amino acids. Trimming took 3 bases from V and 4 from J, leaving 13 bases between them. Looking up the rest from reference TRBV7-9 and TRBJ2-7 gives the full variable domain: DTGVSQNPRHKITKRGQNVTFRCDPISEHNRLYWYRQTLGQGPEFLTYFQNEAQLEKSRLLSDRFSAERPKGSFSTLEIQRTEQGDSAMYLCASSFSGHSYEQYFGPGTRLTVT.

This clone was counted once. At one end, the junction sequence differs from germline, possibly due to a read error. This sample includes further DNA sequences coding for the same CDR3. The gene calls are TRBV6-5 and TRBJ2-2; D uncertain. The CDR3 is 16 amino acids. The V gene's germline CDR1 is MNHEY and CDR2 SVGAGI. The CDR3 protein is CASSYETTQNTGELFF. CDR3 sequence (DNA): TGCGCCAGCAGCTACGAAACAACCCAGAACACCGGGGAGCTGTTTTTT.

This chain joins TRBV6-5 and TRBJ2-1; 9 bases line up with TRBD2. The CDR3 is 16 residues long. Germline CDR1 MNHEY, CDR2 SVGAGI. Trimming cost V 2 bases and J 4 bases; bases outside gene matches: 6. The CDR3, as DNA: TGTGCCAGCAGTTACGACCTAGCGGGGCCTTACAATGAGCAGTTCTTC. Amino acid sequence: CASSYDLAGPYNEQFF.

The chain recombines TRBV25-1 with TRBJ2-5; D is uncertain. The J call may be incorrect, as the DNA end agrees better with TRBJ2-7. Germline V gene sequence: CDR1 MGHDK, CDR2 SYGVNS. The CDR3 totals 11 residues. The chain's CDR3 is CASGEYYEQYF. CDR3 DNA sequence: TGTGCCAGCGGAGAGTACTACGAGCAGTACTTC.

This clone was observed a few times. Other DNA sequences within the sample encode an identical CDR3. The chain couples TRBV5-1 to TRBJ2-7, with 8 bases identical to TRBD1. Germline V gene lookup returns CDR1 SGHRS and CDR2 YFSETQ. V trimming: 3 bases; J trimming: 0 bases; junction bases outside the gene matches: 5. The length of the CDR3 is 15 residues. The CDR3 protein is CASSSGQGSSYEQYF. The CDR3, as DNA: TGCGCCAGCAGCTCCGGACAGGGAAGCTCCTACGAGCAGTACTTC.

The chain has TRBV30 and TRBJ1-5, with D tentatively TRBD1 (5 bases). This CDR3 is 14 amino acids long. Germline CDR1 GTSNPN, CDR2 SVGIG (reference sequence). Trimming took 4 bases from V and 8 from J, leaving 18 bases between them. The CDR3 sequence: CAWTPRGTGEPQHF. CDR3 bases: TGTGCCTGGACCCCGCGGGGGACCGGGGAGCCCCAGCATTTT.

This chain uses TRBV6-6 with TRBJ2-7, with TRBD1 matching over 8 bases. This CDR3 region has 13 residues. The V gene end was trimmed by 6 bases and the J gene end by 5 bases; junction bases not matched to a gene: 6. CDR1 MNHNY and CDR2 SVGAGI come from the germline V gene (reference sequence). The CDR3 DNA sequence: TGTGCCAGCAGCGGACAGGGCTTGGACGAGCAGTACTTC. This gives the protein CASSGQGLDEQYF.

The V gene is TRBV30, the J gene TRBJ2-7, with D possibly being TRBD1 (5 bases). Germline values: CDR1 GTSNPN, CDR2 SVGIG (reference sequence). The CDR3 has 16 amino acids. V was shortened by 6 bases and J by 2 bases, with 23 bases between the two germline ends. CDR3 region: CACPRAATPPPYEQYF. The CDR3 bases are TGTGCCTGCCCCAGGGCAGCTACACCCCCCCCCTACGAGCAGTACTTC.